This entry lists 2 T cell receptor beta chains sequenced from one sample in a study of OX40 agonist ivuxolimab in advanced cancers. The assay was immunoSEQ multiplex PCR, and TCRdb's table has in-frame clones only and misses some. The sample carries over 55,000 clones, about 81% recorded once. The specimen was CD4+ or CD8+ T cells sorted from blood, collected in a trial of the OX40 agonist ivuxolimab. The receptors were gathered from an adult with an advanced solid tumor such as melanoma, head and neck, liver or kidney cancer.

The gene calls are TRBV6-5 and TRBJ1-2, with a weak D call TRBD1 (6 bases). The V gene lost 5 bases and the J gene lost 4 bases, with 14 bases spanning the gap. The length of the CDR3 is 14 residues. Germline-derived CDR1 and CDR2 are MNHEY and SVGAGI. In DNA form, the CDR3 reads TGTGCCAGCAGTACCCCCAGGGGCCCCTATGGCTACACCTTC. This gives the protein CASSTPRGPYGYTF.

The CDR3 DNA is TGTGCCAGCAGCTTAGGCACCGGGACAGGGGGCACTGAAGCTTTCTTT. This encodes CASSLGTGTGGTEAFF. The chain carries TRBV11-2 and TRBJ1-1; 11 nucleotides match TRBD1. V was clipped by 1 base and J by 4 bases; unmatched bases: 5. Germline CDR1 and CDR2: SGHAT and FQNNGV. The length of the CDR3 is 16 residues. The full variable domain, in which reference TRBV11-2 and TRBJ1-1 provide the parts outside the CDR3, is EAGVAQSPRYKIIEKRQSVAFWCNPISGHATLYWYQQILGQGPKLLIQFQNNGVVDDSQLPKDRFSAERLKGVDSTLKIQPAKLEDSAVYLCASSLGTGTGGTEAFFGQGTRLTVV.